The clone carrying this T cell receptor beta chain has ten or more counts. What it binds is not known. Individual cDNA molecules received unique molecular identifiers. TCRdb passed the 5' RACE reads through MiXCR, listing each CDR3 protein once. The sample shows under 85,000 distinct CDR3 sequences, 10% to 15% of them seen only once. The CDR3 covers 16 residues. Per the germline V gene, CDR1 is SEHNR and CDR2 is FQNEAQ (reference sequence). V was clipped by 6 bases and J by 4 bases; unmatched bases: 13. The data stem from a study of early T cells in non-severe SARS-CoV-2 infection. General study points: VDJdb matches were skewed toward anti-spike CD8 T cell responses.

This clonotype originated in an adult who was a healthcare worker with PCR-confirmed SARS-CoV-2 infection or an uninfected control (not recorded which). The chain couples TRBV7-9 to TRBJ1-1; 8 bases agree with TRBD1. The material sequenced was whole blood. The CDR3, as DNA: TGTGCCAGCAGGCGAGGACAGGGTATGATGTTCACTGAAGCTTTCTTT. It specifies CASRRGQGMMFTEAFF.